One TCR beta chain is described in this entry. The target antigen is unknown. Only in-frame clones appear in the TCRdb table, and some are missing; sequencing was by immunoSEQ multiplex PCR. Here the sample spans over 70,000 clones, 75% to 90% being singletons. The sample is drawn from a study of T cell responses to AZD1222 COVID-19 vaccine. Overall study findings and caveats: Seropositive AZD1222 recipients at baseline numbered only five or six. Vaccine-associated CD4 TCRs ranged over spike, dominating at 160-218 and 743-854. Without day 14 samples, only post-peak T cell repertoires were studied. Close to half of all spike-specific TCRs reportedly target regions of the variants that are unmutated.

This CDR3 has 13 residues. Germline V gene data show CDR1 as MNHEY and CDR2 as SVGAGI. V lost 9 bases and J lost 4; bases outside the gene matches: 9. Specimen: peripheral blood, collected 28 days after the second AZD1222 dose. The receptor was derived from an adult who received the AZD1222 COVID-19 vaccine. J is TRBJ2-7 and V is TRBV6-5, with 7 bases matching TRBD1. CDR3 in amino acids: CASAGTDPYEQYF. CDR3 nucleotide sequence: TGTGCCAGTGCCGGGACAGACCCATACGAGCAGTACTTC.